The 15 T cell receptor beta chains below all came from one sample that was sequenced in a study of blood T cell repertoires in COVID-19. The assay was immunoSEQ multiplex PCR, and TCRdb's table has in-frame clones only and misses some. In the table there are about 240,000 clones, 85% to 90% of which are singletons. Sequenced: peripheral blood. The source of these receptors is a man aged 60-69 years with acute or convalescent COVID-19.

This clone was seen a handful of times. The chain couples TRBV7-2 to TRBJ1-5; TRBD1 matches at 7 bases. Germline lookup yields CDR1 SGHTA and CDR2 FQGNSA. With 5 bases clipped from V and 9 bases from J, the junction kept 16 bases outside the gene matches. The CDR3 extends over 16 amino acids. CDR3 in amino acids: CASSLNLGQVEWPQHF. CDR3 DNA sequence: TGTGCCAGCAGCCTAAACCTTGGACAGGTGGAATGGCCCCAGCATTTT.

This clone was seen a handful of times. The chain links TRBV30 to TRBJ1-1; D call uncertain. The CDR3 length is 13 residues. The ends were cut back, 0 bases at V and 11 bases at J, with 16 bases in the middle. Germline assignment: CDR1 GTSNPN and CDR2 SVGIG (reference sequence). The CDR3 nucleotides read TGTGCCTGGAGTGTAATAAGAGAGGAGGAGGCTTTCTTT. It is translated as CAWSVIREEEAFF.

In regard to this clone: The same CDR3 can be traced to other DNA sequences in this sample. The V gene is TRBV19, the J gene TRBJ1-5; 7 bases are shared with TRBD1. V was pared by 4 bases and J by 5 bases, with 5 bases of the junction left unmatched. CDR1 is LNHDA, CDR2 SQIVND, per germline (reference sequence). This CDR3 comprises 14 residues. The CDR3 DNA is TGTGCCAGTAGTACCGGACAGGAGGATCAGCCCCAGCATTTT. Its protein product is CASSTGQEDQPQHF.

This rearrangement joins TRBV5-8 to TRBJ1-4; a weak D match, TRBD1 (6 bases). CDR1 and CDR2 (germline): SGHTS, YDEGEE. The CDR3 covers 15 residues. V was shortened by 0 bases and J by 8 bases, with 14 bases between the two germline ends. In DNA, the CDR3 is TGTGCCAGCAGCTTGGATGCCAGGGGTGGAGAAAAACTGTTTTTT. This translates into CASSLDARGGEKLFF. Based on the CDR3 plus reference TRBV5-8 and TRBJ1-4, the full variable domain is EAGVTQSPTHLIKTRGQQATLRCSPISGHTSVYWYQQALGLGLQFLLWYDEGEERNRGNFPPRFSGRQFPNYSSELNVNALELEDSALYLCASSLDARGGEKLFFGSGTQLSVL.

V and J are TRBV25-1 and TRBJ2-1; TRBD2 matches at 8 bases. The V gene end was trimmed by 4 bases and the J gene end by 3 bases; junction bases not matched to a gene: 5. Germline CDR1 reads MGHDK; CDR2 reads SYGVNS. The CDR3 totals 15 residues. CDR3 residues: CASSVREGLYNEQFF. CDR3 sequence (DNA): TGTGCCAGCAGTGTACGGGAGGGCCTCTACAATGAGCAGTTCTTC.

This clone has just one count. This chain links TRBV15 with TRBJ1-1, with D maybe TRBD1 (5 bases). The CDR3 sequence is 15 residues long. V dropped 0 bases and J dropped 0 bases, with 8 bases sitting between them. CDR1 and CDR2 (germline): LNHNV, YYDKDF (reference sequence). CDR3 sequence: CATSREGDVNTEAFF. CDR3 DNA sequence: TGTGCCACCAGCAGAGAAGGGGATGTGAACACTGAAGCTTTCTTT.

The chain combines TRBV11-2 with TRBJ2-7; maybe TRBD1 (6 bases). Trimming stripped 5 bases from V and 2 bases from J, with 10 bases between. The CDR3 is 13 amino acids. Germline V gene sequence: CDR1 SGHAT, CDR2 FQNNGV. The CDR3 protein is CASSARTAYEQYF. The CDR3 DNA is TGTGCCAGCAGCGCCCGGACAGCCTACGAGCAGTACTTC.

The chain recombines TRBV2 with TRBJ2-5; 9 bases agree with TRBD1. The CDR3 consists of 14 residues. V lost 5 bases and J lost 3; bases outside the gene matches: 4. Germline CDR1 is SNHLY and CDR2 is FYNNEI. The CDR3 nucleotides are TGTGCCAGCAGTCAAGACAGGGGGAAAGAGACCCAGTACTTC. This gives the protein CASSQDRGKETQYF.

This chain connects TRBV5-3 to TRBJ2-2; TRBD2 agrees at 11 bases. TRBV5-3 is noted as an ORF with a role that remains uncertain. This CDR3 contains 17 residues. J gave up 7 bases and V 4 bases, and 12 bases lay outside the gene matches. This CDR3 is CARSRPTSGMGSGELFF. Here the CDR3 DNA reads TGTGCCAGAAGCCGTCCGACTAGCGGGATGGGTAGCGGGGAGCTGTTTTTT.

The CDR3 here is CASRSDSLQETQYF. Here the CDR3 DNA reads TGTGCCAGCAGATCGGACAGCCTCCAAGAGACCCAGTACTTC. The J gene is TRBJ2-5, the V gene TRBV11-3, with D perhaps TRBD1 (6 bases). CDR3 length: 14 residues. Trimming cost V 6 bases and J 1 base, with 12 bases left between them. CDR1 and CDR2 from the germline V gene are SGHNT and YENEEA.

This clone has just one count. The chain uses TRBV20-1 and TRBJ2-3; D is possibly TRBD2 (5 bases). The CDR3 has 13 amino acids. Germline CDR1 and CDR2: DFQATT and SNEGSKA (reference sequence). Trimming took off 3 bases at V and 4 bases at J, with 11 bases between the two ends. DNA of the CDR3: TGCAGTGCTAGTCCTCTAGCCCCAGATACGCAGTATTTT. Amino acid sequence: CSASPLAPDTQYF.

This clone appeared a few times. This sequence joins TRBV30 and TRBJ2-7; 12 bases line up with TRBD1. Germline V gene data show CDR1 as GTSNPN and CDR2 as SVGIG (reference sequence). V was clipped by 4 bases and J by 6 bases; unmatched bases: 10. The CDR3 loop spans 15 amino acids. The CDR3: CAWTFTGTGGSEQYF. DNA for the CDR3: TGTGCCTGGACCTTCACCGGGACAGGGGGCTCCGAGCAGTACTTC.

J is TRBJ2-7 and V is TRBV6-5; D possibly corresponds to TRBD2 (5 bases). The CDR3 runs to 16 residues. CDR1 MNHEY and CDR2 SVGAGI come from the germline V gene. Deletions cut 0 bases from V and 1 base from J, with 13 bases between. Here the CDR3 DNA reads TGTGCCAGCAGTTACTCGAGGGCAGCGACTTCCTACGAGCAGTACTTC. The encoded protein is CASSYSRAATSYEQYF.

The chain joins TRBV7-2 to TRBJ1-5; D uncertain. V was clipped by 5 bases and J by 3 bases, with 17 bases between them. Germline assignment: CDR1 SGHTA and CDR2 FQGNSA. This CDR3 has 16 amino acids. CDR3 loop: CASSLVLGGNNQPQHF. The CDR3 DNA reads TGTGCCAGCAGCCTGGTGCTGGGAGGGAACAATCAGCCCCAGCATTTT.

This clone was counted between two and nine times. The V gene is TRBV9, the J gene TRBJ2-2; D gene ambiguous. V was cut by 3 bases and J by 0 bases, with 6 bases left in between. Germline V gives CDR1 SGDLS, CDR2 YYNGEE. The CDR3 is 14 amino acids. CDR3 coding DNA: TGTGCCAGCAGCGCGACACCGAACACCGGGGAGCTGTTTTTT. Translating it yields CASSATPNTGELFF.